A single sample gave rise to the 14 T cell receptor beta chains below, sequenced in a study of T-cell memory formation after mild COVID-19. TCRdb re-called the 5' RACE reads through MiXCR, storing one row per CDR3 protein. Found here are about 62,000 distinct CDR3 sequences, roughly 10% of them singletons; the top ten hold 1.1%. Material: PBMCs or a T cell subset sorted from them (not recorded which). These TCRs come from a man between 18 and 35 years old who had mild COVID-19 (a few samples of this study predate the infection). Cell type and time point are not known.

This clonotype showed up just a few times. CDR3 in DNA: TGTGCCAGCAGTTACCCCCGCGAAGGCCGCACCGGGGAGCTGTTTTTT. This gives the protein CASSYPREGRTGELFF. This chain uses TRBV6-2 or TRBV6-3 with TRBJ2-2; D not certain. Trimming removed 2 bases at V and 4 bases at J, with 14 bases between. Germline V gene sequence: CDR1 MNHEY, CDR2 SVGEGT. This CDR3 region has 16 residues.

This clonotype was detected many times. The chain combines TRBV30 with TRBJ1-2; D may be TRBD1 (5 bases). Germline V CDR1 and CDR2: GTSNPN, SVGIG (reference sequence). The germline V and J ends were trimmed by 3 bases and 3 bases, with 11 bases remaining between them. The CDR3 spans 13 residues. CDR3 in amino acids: CAWSLRQYYGYTF. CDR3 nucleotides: TGTGCCTGGAGCCTCCGACAGTACTATGGCTACACCTTC.

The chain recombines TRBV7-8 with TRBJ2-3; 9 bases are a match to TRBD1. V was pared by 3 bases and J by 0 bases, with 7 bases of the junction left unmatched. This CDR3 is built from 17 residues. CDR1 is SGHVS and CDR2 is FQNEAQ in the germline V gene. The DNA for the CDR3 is TGTGCCAGCAGCTTCTCCGGGACAGGGACTAGCACAGATACGCAGTATTTT. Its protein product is CASSFSGTGTSTDTQYF.

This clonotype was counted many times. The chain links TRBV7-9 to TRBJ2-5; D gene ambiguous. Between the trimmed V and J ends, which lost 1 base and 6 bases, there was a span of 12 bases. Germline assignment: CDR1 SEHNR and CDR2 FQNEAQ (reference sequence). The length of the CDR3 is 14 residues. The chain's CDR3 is CASSLDTLWQTQYF. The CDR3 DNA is TGTGCCAGCAGCTTAGACACACTCTGGCAGACCCAGTACTTC.

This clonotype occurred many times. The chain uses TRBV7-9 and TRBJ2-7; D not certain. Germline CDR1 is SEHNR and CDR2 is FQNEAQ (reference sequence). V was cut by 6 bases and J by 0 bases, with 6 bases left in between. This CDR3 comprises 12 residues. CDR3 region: CASRRSSYEQYF. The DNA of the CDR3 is TGTGCCAGCAGGAGGAGCTCCTACGAGCAGTACTTC.

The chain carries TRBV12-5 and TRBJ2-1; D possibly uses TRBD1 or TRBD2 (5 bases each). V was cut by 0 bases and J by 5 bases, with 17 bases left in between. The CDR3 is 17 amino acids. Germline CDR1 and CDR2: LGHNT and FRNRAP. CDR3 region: CASGLVLGHPTDNEQFF. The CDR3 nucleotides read TGTGCTAGTGGTTTGGTACTAGGACACCCTACGGACAATGAGCAGTTCTTC.

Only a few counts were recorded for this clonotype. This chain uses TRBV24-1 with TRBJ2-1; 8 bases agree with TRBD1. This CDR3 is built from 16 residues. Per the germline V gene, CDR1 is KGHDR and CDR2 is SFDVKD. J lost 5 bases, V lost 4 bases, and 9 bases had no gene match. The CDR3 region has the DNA TGTGCCACCAGTGACGTGCGCAGGGGGCTCCACAATGAGCAGTTCTTC. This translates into CATSDVRRGLHNEQFF.

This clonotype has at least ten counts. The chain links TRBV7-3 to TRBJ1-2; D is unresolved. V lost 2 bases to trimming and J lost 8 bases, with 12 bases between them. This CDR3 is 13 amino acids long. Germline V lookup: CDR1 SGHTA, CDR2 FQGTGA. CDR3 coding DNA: TGTGCCAGCAGCTTAGATAGAAAGGACGGCTACACCTTC. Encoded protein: CASSLDRKDGYTF.

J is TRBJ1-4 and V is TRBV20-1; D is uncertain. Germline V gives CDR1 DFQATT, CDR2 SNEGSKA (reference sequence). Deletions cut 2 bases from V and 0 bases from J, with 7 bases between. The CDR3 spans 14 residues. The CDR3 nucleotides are TGCAGTGCTAGATTGGGGACAACTAATGAAAAACTGTTTTTT. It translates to CSARLGTTNEKLFF.

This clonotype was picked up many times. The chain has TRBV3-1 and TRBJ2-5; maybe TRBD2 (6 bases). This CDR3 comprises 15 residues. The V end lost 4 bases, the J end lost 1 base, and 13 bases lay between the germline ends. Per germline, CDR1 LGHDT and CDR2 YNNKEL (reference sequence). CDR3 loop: CASSPSGGTQETQYF. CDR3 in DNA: TGTGCCAGCAGCCCAAGCGGAGGGACCCAAGAGACCCAGTACTTC.

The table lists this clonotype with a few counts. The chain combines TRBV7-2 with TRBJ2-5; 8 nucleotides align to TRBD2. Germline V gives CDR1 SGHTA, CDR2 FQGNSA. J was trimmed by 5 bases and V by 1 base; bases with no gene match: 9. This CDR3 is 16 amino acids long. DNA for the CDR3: TGTGCCAGCAGCTTAGTGCCCGGGGGGGCTGGTGAGACCCAGTACTTC. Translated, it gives CASSLVPGGAGETQYF.

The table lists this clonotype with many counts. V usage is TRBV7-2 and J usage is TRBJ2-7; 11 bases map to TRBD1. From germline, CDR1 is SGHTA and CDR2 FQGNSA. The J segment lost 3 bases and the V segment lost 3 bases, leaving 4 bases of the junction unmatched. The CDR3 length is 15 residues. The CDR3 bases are TGTGCCAGCAGCTTTGGGACAGGGGGTTTCTACGAGCAGTACTTC. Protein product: CASSFGTGGFYEQYF.

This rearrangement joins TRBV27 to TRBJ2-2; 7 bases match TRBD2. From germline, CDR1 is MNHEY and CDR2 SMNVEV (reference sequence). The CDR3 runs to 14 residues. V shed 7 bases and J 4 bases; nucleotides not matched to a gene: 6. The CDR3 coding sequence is TGTGCCAGCATGCTGGGGAGGGCCACCGGGGAGCTGTTTTTT. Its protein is CASMLGRATGELFF.

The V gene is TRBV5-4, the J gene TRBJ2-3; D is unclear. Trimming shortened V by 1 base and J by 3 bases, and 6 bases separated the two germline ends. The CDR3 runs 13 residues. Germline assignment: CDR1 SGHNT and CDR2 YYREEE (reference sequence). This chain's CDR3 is CASSLRSTDTQYF. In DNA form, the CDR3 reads TGTGCCAGCAGCTTGCGTTCTACAGATACGCAGTATTTT.